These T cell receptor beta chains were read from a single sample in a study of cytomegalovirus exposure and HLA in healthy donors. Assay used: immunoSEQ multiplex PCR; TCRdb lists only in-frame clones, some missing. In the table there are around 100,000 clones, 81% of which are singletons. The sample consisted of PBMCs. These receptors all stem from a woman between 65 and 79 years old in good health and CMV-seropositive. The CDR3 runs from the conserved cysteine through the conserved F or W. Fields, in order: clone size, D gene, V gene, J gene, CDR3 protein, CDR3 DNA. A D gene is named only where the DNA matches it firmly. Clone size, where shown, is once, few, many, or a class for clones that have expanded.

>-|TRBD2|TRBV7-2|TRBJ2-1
CASSFRLAGDKNEQFF
TGTGCCAGCAGCTTTCGCCTAGCGGGAGATAAGAATGAGCAGTTCTTC
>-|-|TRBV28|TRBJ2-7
CASSPLWGESSYEQYF
TGTGCCAGCAGCCCTTTATGGGGGGAAAGCTCCTACGAGCAGTACTTC
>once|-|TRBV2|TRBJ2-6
CASSESSPGANVLTF
TGTGCCAGCAGTGAATCCTCCCCTGGGGCCAACGTCCTGACTTTC
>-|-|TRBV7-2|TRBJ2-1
CASSGRNNEQFF
TGTGCCAGCAGCGGTAGAAACAATGAGCAGTTCTTC
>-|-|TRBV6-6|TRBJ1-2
CASNTGQGSNYGYTF
TGTGCCAGCAACACTGGGCAGGGATCAAACTATGGCTACACCTTC
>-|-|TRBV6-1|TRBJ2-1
CASSVVFGSTSYNEQFF
TGTGCCAGCAGTGTAGTATTCGGTTCCACCTCCTACAATGAGCAGTTCTTC
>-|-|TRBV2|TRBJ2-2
CASSEIAANTGELFF
TGTGCCAGCAGTGAAATAGCGGCTAACACCGGGGAGCTGTTTTTT
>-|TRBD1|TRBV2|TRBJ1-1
CASRKTGGKNTEAFF
TGTGCCAGCAGAAAGACAGGGGGAAAGAACACTGAAGCTTTCTTT
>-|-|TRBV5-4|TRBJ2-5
CASSPQGYETQYF
TGTGCCAGCAGTCCACAGGGCTACGAGACCCAGTACTTC
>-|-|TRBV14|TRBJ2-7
CASSEGFQGIDEQYF
TGTGCCAGCAGCGAAGGGTTCCAGGGGATTGACGAGCAGTACTTC
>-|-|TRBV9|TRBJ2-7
CASSASTNSYEQYF
TGTGCCAGCAGCGCGTCGACAAATTCCTACGAGCAGTACTTC
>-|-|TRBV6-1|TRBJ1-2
CASSEPPGGPRAINYGYTF
TGTGCCAGCAGTGAACCGCCGGGCGGCCCCAGGGCTATTAACTATGGCTACACCTTC
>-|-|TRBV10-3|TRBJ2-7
CAIREGQSYEQYF
TGTGCCATCAGGGAAGGACAGTCCTACGAGCAGTACTTC
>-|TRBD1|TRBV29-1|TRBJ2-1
CSTGGQPNLREQFF
TGCAGCACTGGGGGACAGCCCAACCTCAGGGAGCAGTTCTTC